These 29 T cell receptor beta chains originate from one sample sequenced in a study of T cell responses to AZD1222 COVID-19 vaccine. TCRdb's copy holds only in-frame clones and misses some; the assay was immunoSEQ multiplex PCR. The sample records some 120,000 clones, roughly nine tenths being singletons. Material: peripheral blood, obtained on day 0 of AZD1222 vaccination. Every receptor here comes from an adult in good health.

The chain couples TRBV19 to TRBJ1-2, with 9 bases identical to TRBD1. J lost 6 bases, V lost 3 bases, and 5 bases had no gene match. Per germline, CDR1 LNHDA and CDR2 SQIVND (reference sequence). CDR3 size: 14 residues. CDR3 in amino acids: CASSMGQGIDGYTF. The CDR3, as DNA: TGTGCCAGTAGTATGGGACAGGGTATCGATGGCTACACCTTC.

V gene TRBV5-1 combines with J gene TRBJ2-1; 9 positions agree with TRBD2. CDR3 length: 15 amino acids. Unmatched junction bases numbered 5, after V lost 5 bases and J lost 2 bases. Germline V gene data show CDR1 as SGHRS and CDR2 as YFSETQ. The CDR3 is CASRSGTSTYNEQFF. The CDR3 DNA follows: TGCGCCAGCAGGTCCGGGACTAGCACCTACAATGAGCAGTTCTTC.

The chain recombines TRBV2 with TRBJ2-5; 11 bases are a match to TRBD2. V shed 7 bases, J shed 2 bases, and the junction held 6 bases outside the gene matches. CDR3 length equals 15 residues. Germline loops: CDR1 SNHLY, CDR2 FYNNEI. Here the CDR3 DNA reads TGTGCCAGCACGCTAGCGGGGGGACAACAAGAGACCCAGTACTTC. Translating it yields CASTLAGGQQETQYF.

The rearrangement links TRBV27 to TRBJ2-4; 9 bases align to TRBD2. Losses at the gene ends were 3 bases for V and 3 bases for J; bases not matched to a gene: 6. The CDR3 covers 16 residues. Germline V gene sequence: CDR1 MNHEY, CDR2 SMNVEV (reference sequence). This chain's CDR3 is CASSLYSGGDKNIQYF. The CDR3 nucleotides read TGTGCCAGCAGTTTGTATAGCGGGGGAGACAAAAACATTCAGTACTTC.

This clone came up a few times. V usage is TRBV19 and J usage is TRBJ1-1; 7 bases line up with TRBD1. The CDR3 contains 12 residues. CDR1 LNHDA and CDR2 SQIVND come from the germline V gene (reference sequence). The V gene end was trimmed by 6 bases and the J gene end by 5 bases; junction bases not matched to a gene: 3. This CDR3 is CASRDRKTEAFF. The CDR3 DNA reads TGTGCCAGTAGGGACAGGAAGACTGAAGCTTTCTTT.

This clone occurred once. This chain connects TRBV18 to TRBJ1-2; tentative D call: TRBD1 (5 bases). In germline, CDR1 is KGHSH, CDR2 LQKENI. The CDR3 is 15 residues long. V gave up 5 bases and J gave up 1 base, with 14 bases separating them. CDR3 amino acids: CASSDSRTLNYGYTF. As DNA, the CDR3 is TGTGCCAGCTCAGACTCGCGGACACTTAACTATGGCTACACCTTC.

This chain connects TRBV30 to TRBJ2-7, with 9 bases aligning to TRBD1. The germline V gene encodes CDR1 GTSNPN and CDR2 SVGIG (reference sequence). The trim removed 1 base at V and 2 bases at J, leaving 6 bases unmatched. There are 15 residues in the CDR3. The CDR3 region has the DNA TGTGCCTGGAGTGCCGGGACAGGGTATACCTACGAGCAGTACTTC. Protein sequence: CAWSAGTGYTYEQYF.

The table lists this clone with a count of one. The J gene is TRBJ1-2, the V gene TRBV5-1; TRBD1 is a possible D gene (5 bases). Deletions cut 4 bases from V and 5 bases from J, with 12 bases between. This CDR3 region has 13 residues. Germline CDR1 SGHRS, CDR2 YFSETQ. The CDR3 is CASSTGTEYGYTF. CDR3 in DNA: TGCGCCAGCAGCACCGGGACGGAGTATGGCTACACCTTC.

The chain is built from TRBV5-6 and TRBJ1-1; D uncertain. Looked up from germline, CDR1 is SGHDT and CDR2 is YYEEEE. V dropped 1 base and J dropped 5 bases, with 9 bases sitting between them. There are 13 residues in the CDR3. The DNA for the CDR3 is TGTGCCAGCAGCTTGAGGGCAGGAACTGAAGCTTTCTTT. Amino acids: CASSLRAGTEAFF.

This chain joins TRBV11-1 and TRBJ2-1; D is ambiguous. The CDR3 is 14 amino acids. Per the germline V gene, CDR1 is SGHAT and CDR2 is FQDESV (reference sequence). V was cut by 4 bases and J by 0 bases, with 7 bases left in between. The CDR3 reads CASSSSSSYNEQFF. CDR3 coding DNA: TGTGCCAGCAGCTCATCAAGCTCCTACAATGAGCAGTTCTTC.

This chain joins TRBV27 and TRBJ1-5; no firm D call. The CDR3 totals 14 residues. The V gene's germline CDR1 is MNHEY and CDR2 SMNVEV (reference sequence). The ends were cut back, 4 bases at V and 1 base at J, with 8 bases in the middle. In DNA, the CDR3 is TGTGCCAGCAGTTCCGGACGGAGCAATCAGCCCCAGCATTTT. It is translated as CASSSGRSNQPQHF.

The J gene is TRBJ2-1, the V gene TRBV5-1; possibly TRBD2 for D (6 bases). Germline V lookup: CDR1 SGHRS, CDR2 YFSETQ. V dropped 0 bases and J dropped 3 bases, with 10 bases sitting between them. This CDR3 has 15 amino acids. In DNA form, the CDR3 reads TGCGCCAGCAGCTTGGCGCAGGGAGGCTACAATGAGCAGTTCTTC. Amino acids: CASSLAQGGYNEQFF.

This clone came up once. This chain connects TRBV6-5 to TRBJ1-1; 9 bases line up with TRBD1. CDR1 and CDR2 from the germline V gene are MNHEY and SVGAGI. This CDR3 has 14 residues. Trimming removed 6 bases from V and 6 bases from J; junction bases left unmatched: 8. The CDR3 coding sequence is TGTGCCAGCAGGCGACAGGGGGGGTCCGCTGAAGCTTTCTTT. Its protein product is CASRRQGGSAEAFF.

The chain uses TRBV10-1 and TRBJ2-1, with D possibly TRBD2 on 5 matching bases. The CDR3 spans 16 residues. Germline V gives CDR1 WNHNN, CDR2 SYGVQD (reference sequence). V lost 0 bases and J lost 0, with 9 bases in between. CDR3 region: CASSESLGSSYNEQFF. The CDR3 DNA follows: TGCGCCAGCAGTGAGTCTTTAGGGAGCTCCTACAATGAGCAGTTCTTC.

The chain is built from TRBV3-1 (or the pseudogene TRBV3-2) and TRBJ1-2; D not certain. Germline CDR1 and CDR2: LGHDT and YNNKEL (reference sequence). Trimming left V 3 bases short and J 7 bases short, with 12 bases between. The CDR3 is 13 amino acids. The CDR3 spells CASSQTPGSGYTF. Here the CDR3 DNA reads TGTGCCAGCAGCCAGACACCGGGAAGTGGCTACACCTTC.

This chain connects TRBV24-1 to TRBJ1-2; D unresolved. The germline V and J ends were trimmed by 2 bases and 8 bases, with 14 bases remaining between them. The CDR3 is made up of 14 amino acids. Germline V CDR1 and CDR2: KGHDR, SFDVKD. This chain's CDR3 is CATSDSGALGGYTF. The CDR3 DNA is TGTGCCACCAGTGATTCCGGTGCTCTGGGGGGCTACACCTTC.

In nucleotides, the CDR3 is TGCAGTGCTCTCGAGGTGAATGAGCAGTTCTTC. Protein sequence: CSALEVNEQFF. The gene calls are TRBV20-1 and TRBJ2-1; D gene ambiguous. From germline, CDR1 is DFQATT and CDR2 SNEGSKA (reference sequence). This CDR3 is built from 11 residues. The V end lost 5 bases, the J end lost 7 bases, and 9 bases lay between the germline ends.

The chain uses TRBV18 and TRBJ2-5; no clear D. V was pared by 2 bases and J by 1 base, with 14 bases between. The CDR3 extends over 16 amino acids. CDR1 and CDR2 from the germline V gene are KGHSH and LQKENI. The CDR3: CASSPFSRASQETQYF. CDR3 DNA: TGTGCCAGCTCACCATTCTCCCGGGCGAGCCAAGAGACCCAGTACTTC. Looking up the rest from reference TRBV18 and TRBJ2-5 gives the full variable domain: NAGVMQNPRHLVRRRGQEARLRCSPMKGHSHVYWYRQLPEEGLKFMVYLQKENIIDESGMPKERFSAEFPKEGPSILRIQQVVRGDSAAYFCASSPFSRASQETQYFGPGTRLLVL.

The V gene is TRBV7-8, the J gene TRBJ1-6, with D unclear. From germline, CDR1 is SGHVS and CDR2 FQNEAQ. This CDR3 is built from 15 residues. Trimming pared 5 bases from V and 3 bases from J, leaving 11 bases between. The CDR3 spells CASSPWTVYNSPLHF. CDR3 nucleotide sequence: TGTGCCAGCAGCCCCTGGACGGTCTATAATTCACCCCTCCACTTT.

The CDR3 nucleotides read TGTGCCAGTACGGAGACAGGGGATTTCAATCAGCCCCAGCATTTT. Encoded protein: CASTETGDFNQPQHF. The chain employs TRBV19 and TRBJ1-5, with TRBD1 matching over 8 bases. Germline V CDR1 and CDR2: LNHDA, SQIVND (reference sequence). V gave up 7 bases and J gave up 3 bases; unmatched junction bases: 8. The CDR3 is 15 residues long.

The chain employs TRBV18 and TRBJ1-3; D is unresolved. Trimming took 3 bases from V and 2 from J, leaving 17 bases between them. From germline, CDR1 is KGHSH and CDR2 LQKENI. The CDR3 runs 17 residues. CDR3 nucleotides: TGTGCCAGCTCACCTCCCGATTCCGTTTTCGCTGGAAACACCATATATTTT. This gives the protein CASSPPDSVFAGNTIYF.

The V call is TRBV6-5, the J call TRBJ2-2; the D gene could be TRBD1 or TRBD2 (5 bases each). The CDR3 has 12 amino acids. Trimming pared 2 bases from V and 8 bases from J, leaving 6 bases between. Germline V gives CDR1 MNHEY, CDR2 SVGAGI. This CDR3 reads CASSYGGGELFF. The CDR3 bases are TGTGCCAGCAGTTACGGGGGTGGGGAGCTGTTTTTT.

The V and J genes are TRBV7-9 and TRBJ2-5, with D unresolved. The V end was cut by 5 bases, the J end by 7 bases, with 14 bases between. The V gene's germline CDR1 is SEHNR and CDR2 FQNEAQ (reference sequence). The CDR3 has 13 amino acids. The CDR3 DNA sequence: TGTGCCAGCAGCCAAGACCTACGAGGGACCCAGTACTTC. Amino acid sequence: CASSQDLRGTQYF.

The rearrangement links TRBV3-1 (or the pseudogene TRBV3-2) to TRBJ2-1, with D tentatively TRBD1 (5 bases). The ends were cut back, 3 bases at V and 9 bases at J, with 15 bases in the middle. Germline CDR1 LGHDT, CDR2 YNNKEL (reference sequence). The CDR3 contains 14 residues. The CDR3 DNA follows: TGTGCCAGCAGCCACTTAAGCAGGGAAGGTGAGCAGTTCTTC. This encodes CASSHLSREGEQFF.

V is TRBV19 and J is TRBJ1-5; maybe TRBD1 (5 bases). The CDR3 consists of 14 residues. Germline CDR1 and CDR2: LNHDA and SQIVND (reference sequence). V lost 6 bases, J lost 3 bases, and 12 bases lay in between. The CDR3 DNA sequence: TGTGCCAGTAGGGCAGACAGATACAATCAGCCCCAGCATTTT. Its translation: CASRADRYNQPQHF.

CDR3 residues: CASSLTGTALAEQYF. As DNA, the CDR3 is TGCGCCAGCAGCTTGACGGGGACAGCTTTGGCTGAGCAGTACTTC. The chain has TRBV5-1 and TRBJ2-7; 7 nucleotides line up with TRBD1. V gave up 1 base and J gave up 7 bases; unmatched junction bases: 11. The CDR3 loop spans 15 amino acids. Germline V lookup: CDR1 SGHRS, CDR2 YFSETQ.

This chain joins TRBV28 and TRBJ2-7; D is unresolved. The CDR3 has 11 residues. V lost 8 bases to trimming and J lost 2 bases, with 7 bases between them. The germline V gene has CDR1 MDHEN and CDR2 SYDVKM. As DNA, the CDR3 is TGTGCCAGCGGTTCACCCTACGAGCAGTACTTC. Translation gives CASGSPYEQYF.

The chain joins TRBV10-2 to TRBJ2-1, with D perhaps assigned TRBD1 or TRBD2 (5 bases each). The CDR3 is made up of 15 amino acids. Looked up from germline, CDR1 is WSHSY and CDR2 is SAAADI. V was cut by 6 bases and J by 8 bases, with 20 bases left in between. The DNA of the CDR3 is TGCGCCAGCAGCCGAGGGCTGACAGCGAGAGATGAGCAGTTCTTC. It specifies CASSRGLTARDEQFF.

The CDR3 DNA reads as TGTGCCAGCAGCCGAGGGGCAGAGACCCAGTACTTC. Its translation is CASSRGAETQYF. The chain has TRBV3-1 (or the pseudogene TRBV3-2) and TRBJ2-5; D could derive from TRBD1 or TRBD2 (5 bases each). Deletions cut 4 bases from V and 4 bases from J, with 7 bases between. The germline CDR1 and CDR2 sequences are LGHDT and YNNKEL (reference sequence). The CDR3 consists of 12 residues.